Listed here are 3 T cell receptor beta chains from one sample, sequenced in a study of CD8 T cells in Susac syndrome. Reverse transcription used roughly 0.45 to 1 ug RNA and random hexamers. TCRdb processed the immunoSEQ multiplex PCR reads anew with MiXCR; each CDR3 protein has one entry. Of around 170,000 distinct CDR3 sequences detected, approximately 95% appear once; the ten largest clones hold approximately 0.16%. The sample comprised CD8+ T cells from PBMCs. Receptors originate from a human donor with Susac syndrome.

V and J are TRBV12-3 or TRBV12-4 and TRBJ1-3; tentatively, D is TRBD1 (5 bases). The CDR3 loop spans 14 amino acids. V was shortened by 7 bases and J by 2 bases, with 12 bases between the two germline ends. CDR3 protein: CASTLGQPGNTIYF. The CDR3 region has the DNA TGTGCCAGCACTCTAGGACAACCTGGAAACACCATATATTTT.

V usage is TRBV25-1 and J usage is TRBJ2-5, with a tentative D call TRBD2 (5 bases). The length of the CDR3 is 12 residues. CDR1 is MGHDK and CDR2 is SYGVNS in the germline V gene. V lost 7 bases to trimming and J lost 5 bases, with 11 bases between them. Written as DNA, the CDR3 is TGTGCCAGCATGCGGGCCGGGGAGACCCAGTACTTC. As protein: CASMRAGETQYF.

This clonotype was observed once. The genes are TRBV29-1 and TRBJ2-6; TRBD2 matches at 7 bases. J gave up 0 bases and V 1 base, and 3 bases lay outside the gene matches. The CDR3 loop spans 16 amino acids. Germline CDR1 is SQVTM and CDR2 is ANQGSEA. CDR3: CSVEGGGSSGANVLTF. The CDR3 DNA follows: TGCAGCGTTGAAGGAGGCGGGAGCTCTGGGGCCAACGTCCTGACTTTC.